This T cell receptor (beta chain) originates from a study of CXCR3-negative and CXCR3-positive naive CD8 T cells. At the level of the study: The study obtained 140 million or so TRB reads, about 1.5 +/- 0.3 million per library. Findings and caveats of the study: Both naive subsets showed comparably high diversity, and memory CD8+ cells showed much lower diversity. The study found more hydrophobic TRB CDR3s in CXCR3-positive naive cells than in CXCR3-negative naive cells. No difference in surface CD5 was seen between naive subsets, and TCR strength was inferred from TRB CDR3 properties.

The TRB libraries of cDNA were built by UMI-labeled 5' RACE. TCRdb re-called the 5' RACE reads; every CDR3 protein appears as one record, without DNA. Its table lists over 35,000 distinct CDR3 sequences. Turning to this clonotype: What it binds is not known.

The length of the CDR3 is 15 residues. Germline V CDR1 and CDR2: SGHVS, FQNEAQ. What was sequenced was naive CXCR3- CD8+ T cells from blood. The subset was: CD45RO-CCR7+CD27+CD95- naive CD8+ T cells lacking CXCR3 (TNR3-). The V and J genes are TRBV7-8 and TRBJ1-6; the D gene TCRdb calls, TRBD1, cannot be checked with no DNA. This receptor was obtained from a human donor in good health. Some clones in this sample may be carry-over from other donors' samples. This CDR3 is CASSKDRNYNSPLHF.